Listed below are T cell receptor beta chains from one sample, sequenced in a study of OX40 agonist ivuxolimab in advanced cancers. The assay was immunoSEQ multiplex PCR, and TCRdb's table has in-frame clones only and misses some. The data contain 50,000 to 60,000 clones, 88% of them singletons. Sample: CD4+ or CD8+ T cells sorted from blood, taken in a trial of the OX40 agonist ivuxolimab. These receptor sequences come from an adult with an advanced solid tumor such as melanoma, head and neck, liver or kidney cancer. CDR3s include the opening cysteine and the closing phenylalanine or tryptophan. D genes are given only for firm matches. A clone size is listed for some rows: how often the clone was seen (once, few, many), or a class if it is expanded.

size,D,J,V,DNA,CDR3
.,.,TRBJ2-3,TRBV11-2,TGTGCCAGCAGCACCGGCGGGTGGGGCACAGATACGCAGTATTTT,CASSTGGWGTDTQYF
.,.,TRBJ2-7,TRBV21-1,TGTGCCAGCAGCAAAGATCTCACTAGCGGGGGTTCCTACGAGCAGTACTTC,CASSKDLTSGGSYEQYF
.,TRBD1,TRBJ1-2,TRBV6-1,TGTGCCAGCTCTGTGGAGGGGACAGGGCTTTATGGCTACACCTTC,CASSVEGTGLYGYTF
.,.,TRBJ2-3,TRBV4-1,TGCGCCAGCAGCCAAGGAATTGACACAGATACGCAGTATTTT,CASSQGIDTDTQYF
once,TRBD1,TRBJ2-5,TRBV7-9,TGTGCCAGCAGCTTCCAACAGGGGGAAGAGACCCAGTACTTC,CASSFQQGEETQYF
.,.,TRBJ1-2,TRBV7-9,TGTGCCAGCAGCCCGGCCCGGGAAGCTAACTATGGCTACACCTTC,CASSPAREANYGYTF
.,.,TRBJ2-5,TRBV7-9,TGTGCCAGCAGCTTAATCGGGGCCGCAGAGACCCAGTACTTC,CASSLIGAAETQYF
.,.,TRBJ1-2,TRBV7-6,TGTGCCAGCAGCATCCGGGACGGACATAACTATGGCTACACCTTC,CASSIRDGHNYGYTF
few,TRBD1,TRBJ2-2,TRBV7-9,TGTGCCAGCAGCTTAGAGGGACAGTACACCGGGGAGCTGTTTTTT,CASSLEGQYTGELFF
.,TRBD2,TRBJ2-3,TRBV27,TGTGCCAGCAGTTTTGCCCCACTAGCGGGGTACGCAGATACGCAGTATTTT,CASSFAPLAGYADTQYF
few,.,TRBJ2-2,TRBV7-9,TGTGCCAGCAGCTCCCGGGACAACCCGGGTAGGCTGTTTTTT,CASSSRDNPGRLFF
.,TRBD1,TRBJ2-7,TRBV5-1,TGCGCCAGCAGCTTGGAAGGACAGGGATACCACGAGCAGTACTTC,CASSLEGQGYHEQYF
.,TRBD2,TRBJ2-1,TRBV30,TGTGCCTGGAGTGTACTAGCGCACAATGAGCAGTTCTTC,CAWSVLAHNEQFF
.,TRBD2,TRBJ2-1,TRBV2,TGTGCCAGCCCGAATCCGGGACTAGCGGGGGGGCTGTACAATGAGCAGTTCTTC,CASPNPGLAGGLYNEQFF
.,.,TRBJ1-5,TRBV5-6,TGTGCCAGCAGCTTGGGGGGGCGTCAGCCCCAGCATTTT,CASSLGGRQPQHF
.,.,TRBJ1-1,TRBV19,TGTGCCAGTAGCACCCCAGGCTGGACTGAAGCTTTCTTT,CASSTPGWTEAFF
.,.,TRBJ1-1,TRBV25-1,TGTGCCAGCAGTGGACCACAGGGTACCACTGAAGCTTTCTTT,CASSGPQGTTEAFF
.,.,TRBJ2-1,TRBV7-2,TGTGCCAGCAGCTTAGGGGTTTCGGGAAATGAGCAGTTCTTC,CASSLGVSGNEQFF
once,.,TRBJ1-1,TRBV7-2,TGTGCCAGCAGCCTTGATAATCCAGGGGCTATTAACACTGAAGCTTTCTTT,CASSLDNPGAINTEAFF
.,TRBD1,TRBJ1-5,TRBV30,TGTGCCTGGAGTCCCCGCCCGGGACAGGGGGGATGGAGCAGTCAGCCCCAGCATTTT,CAWSPRPGQGGWSSQPQHF
.,.,TRBJ2-1,TRBV19,TGTGCCAGTAGTATGTCCGCACAGGGACACAATGAGCAGTTCTTC,CASSMSAQGHNEQFF
large,.,TRBJ1-2,TRBV30,TGTGCCTGGAGTGCGAGTCGGGACAATCTCTATGGCTACACCTTC,CAWSASRDNLYGYTF
.,.,TRBJ1-2,TRBV4-3,TGCGCCAGCAGCCAAGAATTTGAGGCGGGTAGCTATGGCTACACCTTC,CASSQEFEAGSYGYTF
.,.,TRBJ2-7,TRBV6-1,TGTGCCAGCAGTGAAGCAGGGGTTTCCTACGAGCAGTACTTC,CASSEAGVSYEQYF
.,TRBD2,TRBJ2-3,TRBV5-8,TGTGCCAGCAGCCCCGGGACTAGCGGGGCAGATACGCAGTATTTT,CASSPGTSGADTQYF
.,.,TRBJ1-1,TRBV29-1,TGCAGCGTACTATCTGGGGGTCCTTACACTGAAGCTTTCTTT,CSVLSGGPYTEAFF
.,.,TRBJ1-2,TRBV7-9,TGTGCCAGCAGCTTAGCGTCTGGGTTCGGCTACACCTTC,CASSLASGFGYTF
.,.,TRBJ2-5,TRBV4-2,TGTGCCAGCAGCCAAGATCCAGGGTTGGGAGAGACCCAGTACTTC,CASSQDPGLGETQYF
.,.,TRBJ2-7,TRBV27,TGTGCCAGCAGTTTTTTTCAGGGGAGCTCCTACGAGCAGTACTTC,CASSFFQGSSYEQYF
.,.,TRBJ1-1,TRBV6-6,TGTGCCAGCAGTTACTCCGGACAGCCTAACACTGAAGCTTTCTTT,CASSYSGQPNTEAFF
.,.,TRBJ1-4,TRBV4-1,TGCGCCAGCAGCCTCGAGTGGGTAAATGAAAAACTGTTTTTT,CASSLEWVNEKLFF
.,.,TRBJ2-2,TRBV6-5,TGTGCCAGCAGTTACGGCTTCACCGGGGAGCTGTTTTTT,CASSYGFTGELFF
.,.,TRBJ1-5,TRBV4-1,TGCGCCAGCAGCCCGAGACTCCCAGATGGACAGCCCCAGCATTTT,CASSPRLPDGQPQHF
few,.,TRBJ2-4,TRBV7-2,TGTGCCAGCAGTTCCGGCGGGAAAAACATTCAGTACTTC,CASSSGGKNIQYF
.,.,TRBJ2-7,TRBV30,TGTGCCTGGAGTGAACTTTACGAGCAGTACTTC,CAWSELYEQYF
once,.,TRBJ1-1,TRBV15,TGTGCCACCAGCAGAGATTCAGACAGAGGGTTAGGAGACACTGAAGCTTTCTTT,CATSRDSDRGLGDTEAFF
.,.,TRBJ2-7,TRBV30,TGTGCCTGGAGTGTCGGGAGTTTCTACGAGCAGTACTTC,CAWSVGSFYEQYF
.,.,TRBJ2-7,TRBV5-1,TGCGCCAGCAGCTCTGTAGGTCCAGGCGACGGGCAGTACTTC,CASSSVGPGDGQYF
.,.,TRBJ1-3,TRBV5-1,TGCGCCAGCAGCTTGACAGGGGGAAACACCATATATTTT,CASSLTGGNTIYF
.,.,TRBJ2-5,TRBV7-9,TGTGCCAGCAGTGATTCGGCGAGGGAACAAGAGACCCAGTACTTC,CASSDSAREQETQYF